This T cell receptor beta chain emerged from a study of neurological immune-mediated disorders. The study, taken as a whole, reports: The most TCR clonal expansion was seen in HTLV-1-associated myelopathy, whereas the least was seen in multiple sclerosis, below the level in healthy controls. The absence of shared CDR3 amino acid sequences among expanded clones across subjects suggests private repertoires in all groups. When repertoires were grouped phylogenetically, those of 18 of 34 multiple sclerosis patients fell into one related-CDR3 cluster, a possible signature.

Ten or more counts support this clonotype. Its antigen is still unknown. Each CDR3 protein is one row after TCRdb ran MiXCR on the 5' RACE reads. The sample includes some 60,000 distinct CDR3 sequences, 2.5% of them seen just once. Sequencing used PBMCs. The sequence was obtained from a middle-aged man with multiple sclerosis.

In nucleotides, the CDR3 is TGTGCCTGGAGTGTAGCGGGTTGGGGCAATCAGCCCCAGCATTTT. Translated: CAWSVAGWGNQPQHF. J is TRBJ1-5 and V is TRBV30; the D is unclear. This CDR3 is built from 15 residues. The V gene's germline CDR1 is GTSNPN and CDR2 SVGIG (reference sequence). V shed 0 bases and J shed 2 bases, with 11 bases lying between them.